This TCR beta chain was retrieved from a study of cytomegalovirus exposure and HLA in healthy donors. For this clone: What it binds is unknown.

CDR1 LNHDA and CDR2 SQIVND come from the germline V gene (reference sequence). The CDR3 sequence is 14 residues long. V was shortened by 1 base and J by 3 bases, with 9 bases between the two germline ends. Primers: 60 Vbeta forward and 13 Jbeta reverse. Data came from immunoSEQ multiplex PCR; TCRdb stores just in-frame clones and leaves some out. The table includes around 120,000 clones, approximately 66% detected once. Whole-study results and caveats: Analysis was performed later, and it showed HLA-associated TCR beta chains to be more clonally expanded than equally common others. The authors excluded some V segments, including TRBV6-2 and TRBV6-3, as indistinguishable.

The sample taken for sequencing was PBMCs. The origin of this receptor is a man between 35 and 55 years old in good health and CMV-seropositive. The rearrangement joins TRBV19 to TRBJ1-2; the D is unclear. The CDR3: CASSIGGNYYGYTF. The CDR3 bases are TGTGCCAGTAGTATAGGAGGGAATTACTATGGCTACACCTTC.